This TCR beta chain was sequenced for a study of T cells in Graves' hyperthyroidism and ophthalmopathy. This clonotype was recorded many times. The V end was cut by 3 bases, the J end by 5 bases, with 15 bases between. This CDR3 region has 15 residues. Germline loops: CDR1 KGHDR, CDR2 SFDVKD. Amplified TCR beta CDR3 regions came from RNA transcripts. The study used the HTBI primer set for a first-round RT-PCR of the TCR CDR3. TCRdb ran MiXCR on the multiplex PCR reads and lists one entry per CDR3 protein. The sample comprises hundreds of thousands of distinct CDR3 sequences, approximately 40% of which are singletons, and approximately 8.7% rests with the top ten.

V is TRBV24-1 and J is TRBJ2-5; D gene uncertain. Sample: blood. The sequence derives from a man aged 18-30 years with Graves' hyperthyroidism. The CDR3 loop reads CATSDATLAEETQYF. The CDR3 nucleotides read TGTGCCACCAGTGATGCAACTCTGGCGGAGGAGACCCAGTACTTC.